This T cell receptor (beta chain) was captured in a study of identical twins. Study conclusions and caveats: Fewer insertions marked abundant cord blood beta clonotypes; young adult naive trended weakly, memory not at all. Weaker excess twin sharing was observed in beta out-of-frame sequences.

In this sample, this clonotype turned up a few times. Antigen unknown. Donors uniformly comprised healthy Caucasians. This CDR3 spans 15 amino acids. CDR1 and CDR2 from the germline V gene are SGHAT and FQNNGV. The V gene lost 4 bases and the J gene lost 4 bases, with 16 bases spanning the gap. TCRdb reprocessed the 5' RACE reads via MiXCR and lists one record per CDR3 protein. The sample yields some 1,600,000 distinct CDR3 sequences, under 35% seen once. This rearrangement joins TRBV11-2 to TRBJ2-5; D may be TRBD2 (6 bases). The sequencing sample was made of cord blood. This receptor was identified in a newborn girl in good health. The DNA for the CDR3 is TGTGCCAGCAGCTCTCTCCCGGCGGGGTCAGAGACCCAGTACTTC. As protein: CASSSLPAGSETQYF. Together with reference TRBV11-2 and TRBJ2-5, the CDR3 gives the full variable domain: EAGVAQSPRYKIIEKRQSVAFWCNPISGHATLYWYQQILGQGPKLLIQFQNNGVVDDSQLPKDRFSAERLKGVDSTLKIQPAKLEDSAVYLCASSSLPAGSETQYFGPGTRLLVL.